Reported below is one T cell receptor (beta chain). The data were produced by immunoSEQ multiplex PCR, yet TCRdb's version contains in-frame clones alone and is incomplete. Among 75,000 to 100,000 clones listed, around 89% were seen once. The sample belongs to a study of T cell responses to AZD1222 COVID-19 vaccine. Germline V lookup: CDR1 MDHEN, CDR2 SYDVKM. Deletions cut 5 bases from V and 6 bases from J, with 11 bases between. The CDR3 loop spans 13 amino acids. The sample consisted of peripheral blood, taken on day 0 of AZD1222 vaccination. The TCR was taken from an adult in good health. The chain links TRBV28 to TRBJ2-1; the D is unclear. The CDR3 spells CASSLFEVNEQFF. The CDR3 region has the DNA TGTGCCAGCAGTCTGTTTGAAGTCAATGAGCAGTTCTTC. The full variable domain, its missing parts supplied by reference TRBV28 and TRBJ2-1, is DVKVTQSSRYLVKRTGEKVFLECVQDMDHENMFWYRQDPGLGLRLIYFSYDVKMKEKGDIPEGYSVSREKKERFSLILESASTNQTSMYLCASSLFEVNEQFFGPGTRLTVL.